This TCR beta chain was obtained from a study of OX40 agonist ivuxolimab in advanced cancers. Some background on the complete study: Ivuxolimab, which targeted the costimulatory receptor OX40 (CD134), was an agonistic, fully human IgG2 monoclonal antibody. Intravenous ivuxolimab was administered to patients every 2 weeks at six dose levels: 0.01, 0.1, 0.3, 1.5, 3 and 10 mg/kg. Of the roughly 52 dose-escalation patients, hepatocellular carcinoma was present in about 19, melanoma in approximately 15, renal cell carcinoma in 9 and head and neck cancer in 9. In the dose-escalation cohort, around four fifths of patients were male, and the mean age was approximately 60 years, with a range of roughly 20 to 79. Prior anti-PD-1, anti-PD-L1 or anti-CTLA-4 therapy was permitted, and 40% of dose-escalation patients had received checkpoint inhibitors. Three dose-escalation patients achieved partial responses, one with hepatocellular carcinoma and two with cutaneous melanoma. Peripheral TCRbeta sequencing was intended to test whether TCR sequence diversity was altered and clonal T-cell expansion was caused by ivuxolimab. The paper covers the monotherapy dose-escalation part of the phase I ivuxolimab trial, which included N of about 56 patients. What the study reported, not specific to this receptor: Antigen specificity was not determined for the clonally expanded peripheral T cells. Low levels of normalized T-cell clonal expansion were also shown by some nonresponding patients. At doses from 0.1 to 3.0 mg/kg, clonal expansion was seen in both CD4+ and CD8+ blood T cells between baseline and week 6. After ivuxolimab, expanded clones were on average more numerous among CD8+ T cells than among CD4+ T cells. In the 0.1-3.0 mg/kg groups, partial responders were among the patients with the lowest normalized peripheral clonal expansion, particularly in CD8+ T cells.

Note on this clone: It lacks a known antigen. No much larger clonotype is one base removed from it; base qualities were not supplied.

V lost 1 base and J lost 0 bases; the stretch between them is 11 bases long. There are 15 amino acids in the CDR3, from cysteine to phenylalanine inclusive. Only the CDR3 part of the read is kept: 45 bases, read in frame from the first base. CDR1 SGHRS and CDR2 YFSETQ are derived from the germline V gene. The trial excluded patients who had a history of autoimmune disease or were on systemic immunosuppression. Peripheral blood for TCR sequencing was drawn from every dose cohort at baseline, at cycle 4 day 1 and at cycle 7 day 1. Samples were obtained from an open-label, multicenter, first-in-human phase I dose-escalation trial of ivuxolimab. Adults with locally advanced or metastatic melanoma, renal cell, hepatocellular, or head and neck squamous cell carcinoma were enrolled in the trial. CD4+ and CD8+ T cells were sorted separately from peripheral blood before TCR sequencing. For sequencing of the TCRbeta CDR3 region, genomic DNA was extracted from the sorted cells. The immunoSEQ Assay was used to sequence the TCRbeta CDR3 regions. TCRdb holds this immuneACCESS table with in-frame rearrangements only. Some clones are missing; in checked studies, unresolved V genes explain under half, and the rest has no known cause. Here the sample has tens of thousands of clones; roughly 86% occur a single time. Around 10% of the sample comes from the top ten.

The clonotype comes from an adult with an advanced solid tumor such as melanoma, head and neck, liver or kidney cancer. The chain couples TRBV5-1 to TRBJ2-7; the D gene is possibly TRBD2, with 5 bases matching. This sample comprised CD4+ or CD8+ T cells sorted from blood, obtained in a trial of the OX40 agonist ivuxolimab. The CDR3 corresponds to CASSLNLRGSYEQYF. The DNA sequence is TGCGCCAGCAGCTTGAATCTCCGGGGCTCCTACGAGCAGTACTTC.